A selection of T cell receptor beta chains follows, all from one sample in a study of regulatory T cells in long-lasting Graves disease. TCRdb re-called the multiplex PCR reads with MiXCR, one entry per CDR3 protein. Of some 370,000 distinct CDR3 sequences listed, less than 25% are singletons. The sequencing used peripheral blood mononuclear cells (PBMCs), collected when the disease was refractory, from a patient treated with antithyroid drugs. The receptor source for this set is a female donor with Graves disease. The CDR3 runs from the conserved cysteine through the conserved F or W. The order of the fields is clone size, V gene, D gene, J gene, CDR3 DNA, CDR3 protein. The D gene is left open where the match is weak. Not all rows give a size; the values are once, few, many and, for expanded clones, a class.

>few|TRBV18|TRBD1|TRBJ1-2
TGTGCCAGCTCACCAGAAGGACAGGGAAATGGCTACACCTTC
CASSPEGQGNGYTF
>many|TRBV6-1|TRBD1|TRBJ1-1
TGTGCCAGCAGGCACCGACAGGGATACACTGAAGCTTTCTTT
CASRHRQGYTEAFF
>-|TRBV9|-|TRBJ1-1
TGTGCCAGCAGCGCTTGGACAGATATGAACACTGAAGCTTTCTTT
CASSAWTDMNTEAFF
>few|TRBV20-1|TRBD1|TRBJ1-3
TGCAGTGCTCGCGGACAGGGGGGAAACACCATATATTTT
CSARGQGGNTIYF
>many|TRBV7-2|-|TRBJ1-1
TGTGCCAGCAGCTTCCGGGACCCTCCTTTCTTT
CASSFRDPPFF
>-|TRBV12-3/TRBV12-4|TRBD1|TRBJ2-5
TGTGCCAGCAGCCTCCTCGGTCGGACAGGGAGAGAGACCCAGTACTTC
CASSLLGRTGRETQYF
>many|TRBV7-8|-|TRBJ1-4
TGTGCCAGCAGCCGCATGGACCGCCCTAATGAAAAACTGTTTTTT
CASSRMDRPNEKLFF
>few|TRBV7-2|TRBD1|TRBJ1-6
TGTGCCAGCAGCTTAGTGGGACAGGGTGGGTCACCCCTCCACTTT
CASSLVGQGGSPLHF
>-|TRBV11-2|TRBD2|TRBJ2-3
TGTGCCAGCAGCTCGACTAGCGGGCCGGGTGATACGCAGTATTTT
CASSSTSGPGDTQYF
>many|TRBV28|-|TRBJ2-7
TGTGCCAGCACCCTCGACAAGTACGAGCAGTACTTC
CASTLDKYEQYF
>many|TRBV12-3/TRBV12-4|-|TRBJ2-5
TGTGCCAGCAGTTCCAAGGACAGCCTAAAAGAGACCCAGTACTTC
CASSSKDSLKETQYF
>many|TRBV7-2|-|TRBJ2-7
TGTGCCAGCAGCTTAGGGCTAGCGTACGAGCAGTACTTC
CASSLGLAYEQYF
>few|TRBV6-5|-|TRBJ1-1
TGTGCCAGCAGTTACCTGGCAGGAGGCCCCGGCGAAGCTTTCTTT
CASSYLAGGPGEAFF
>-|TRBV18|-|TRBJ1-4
TGTGCCAGCTCTCCCAGGGGTGCAACTAATGAAAAACTGTTTTTT
CASSPRGATNEKLFF
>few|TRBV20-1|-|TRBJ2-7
TGCAGTGCTAGAGTTCTGGCCTCCTACGAGCAGTACTTC
CSARVLASYEQYF
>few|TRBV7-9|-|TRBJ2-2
TGTGCCAGCACCCAAGGGGATCCCACCGGGGAGCTGTTTTTT
CASTQGDPTGELFF
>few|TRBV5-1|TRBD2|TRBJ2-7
TGCGCCAGCAGCCTGGGAGGGGCGAATACCTTCGAGGAGCAGTACTTC
CASSLGGANTFEEQYF
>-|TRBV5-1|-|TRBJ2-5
TGCGCCAGCAGCTTGGATCCCGGACTCTCCCAAGAGACCCAGTACTTC
CASSLDPGLSQETQYF
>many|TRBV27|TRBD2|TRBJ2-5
TGTGCCAGCAGCCCGGGACTAGCGGGACCAGAGACCCAGTACTTC
CASSPGLAGPETQYF
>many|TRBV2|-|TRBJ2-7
TGTGCCAGCACCTACCCCGTGCTCAGTACCTACGAGCAGTACTTC
CASTYPVLSTYEQYF
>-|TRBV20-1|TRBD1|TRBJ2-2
TGCAGTGCTAGTGGGGGACAGTCGAACACCGGGGAGCTGTTTTTT
CSASGGQSNTGELFF